This T cell receptor beta chain is from a study of control samples from healthy donors and cancer patients. Sequencing used immunoSEQ multiplex PCR; TCRdb keeps in-frame clones, though not all of them. The repertoire holds 150,000 to 200,000 clones, with about 90% as singletons. With 0 bases clipped from V and 7 bases from J, the junction kept 8 bases outside the gene matches. The length of the CDR3 is 17 residues. Germline V CDR1 and CDR2: KGHSH, LQKENI. The chain combines TRBV18 with TRBJ2-1, with TRBD2 matching over 11 bases. Material for sequencing was blood. This TCR came from a woman aged 50 to 65 in good health. In DNA, the CDR3 is TGTGCCAGCTCACCACCGCGGCTAGCGGGAGGATCAAATGAGCAGTTCTTC. This codes for CASSPPRLAGGSNEQFF.